A selection of T cell receptor beta chains follows, all from one sample in a study of T cells in pancreatic ductal adenocarcinoma. Profiling relied on immunoSEQ multiplex PCR, and the TCRdb table lists in-frame clones only, not all of them. The data show over 85,000 clones, about 95% seen once. The material sequenced was PBMCs. These receptors were collected from a human donor with pancreatic ductal adenocarcinoma. CDR3s include the opening cysteine and the closing phenylalanine or tryptophan. A D gene is named only where the DNA matches it firmly. Where a row states a size, it is once, few, many or the class of an expanded clone; other rows omit it.

d_call clone_size j_call v_call cdr3_aa
NA NA TRBJ2-7 TRBV30 CAWSPKGGSTYEQYF
NA NA TRBJ2-3 TRBV20-1 CSPTRTDTQYF
TRBD2 NA TRBJ2-3 TRBV29-1 CSVARLAGGDTQYF
TRBD2 NA TRBJ2-3 TRBV30 CAFRLAGGDTQYF
NA NA TRBJ1-5 TRBV27 CASSSTKTGHHQHF
TRBD1 NA TRBJ2-7 TRBV28 CASSFRDRGYEQYF
NA NA TRBJ2-4 TRBV5-1 CASTLDLAKNIQYF
TRBD1 NA TRBJ1-5 TRBV7-3 CASSSGQGRIKFSNQPQHF
NA NA TRBJ2-2 TRBV30 CAWSGEGGELFF
TRBD1 few TRBJ1-5 TRBV10-3 CAISEGQGNQPQHF
NA NA TRBJ2-5 TRBV6-5 CASSLRSRETQYF
NA NA TRBJ2-1 TRBV12-5 CASGPEDSYNEQFF
TRBD1 NA TRBJ2-1 TRBV2 CASSRGQGPLNEQFF
TRBD2 NA TRBJ2-1 TRBV2 CASSEGSGWGGQFF
TRBD1 NA TRBJ1-2 TRBV28 CASSSGTGADYGYTF
NA NA TRBJ1-1 TRBV19 CASLQGNTEAFF